A single sample is the source of the 21 T cell receptor beta chains below, sequenced in a study of TIL therapy for anti-PD-1-resistant metastatic lung cancer. Specified time point: pre-treatment sample, taken before nivolumab and TIL therapy. This was the immunoSEQ v3 assay. The method was immunoSEQ multiplex PCR; TCRdb's version includes in-frame clones alone and lacks a portion of them. The sample lists approximately 50,000 clones; about 81% were seen once. Sequences were derived from blood, sampled at baseline. These receptors were collected from a person between 25 and 80 years old with non-small cell lung cancer.

The chain links TRBV18 to TRBJ2-7; 9 bases agree with TRBD1. V lost 2 bases and J lost 3; bases outside the gene matches: 5. CDR3 length equals 15 residues. The V gene's germline CDR1 is KGHSH and CDR2 LQKENI. In DNA form, the CDR3 reads TGTGCCAGCTCACCAGGGACAGGGACAGACTACGAGCAGTACTTC. It codes for CASSPGTGTDYEQYF. Variable domain in full (rest from reference TRBV18 and TRBJ2-7): NAGVMQNPRHLVRRRGQEARLRCSPMKGHSHVYWYRQLPEEGLKFMVYLQKENIIDESGMPKERFSAEFPKEGPSILRIQQVVRGDSAAYFCASSPGTGTDYEQYFGPGTRLTVT.

This chain joins TRBV12-3 or TRBV12-4 and TRBJ2-2; possibly TRBD1 or TRBD2 for D (5 bases each). With 4 bases removed from V and 4 bases from J, the gap between germline ends came to 7 bases. The CDR3 is 13 residues long. DNA of the CDR3: TGTGCCAGCAGTTCGAGGGGCACCGGGGAGCTGTTTTTT. Translating gives CASSSRGTGELFF.

V and J are TRBV27 and TRBJ1-5; D unresolved. Germline V gene data show CDR1 as MNHEY and CDR2 as SMNVEV (reference sequence). Trimming pared 5 bases from V and 4 bases from J, leaving 12 bases between. This CDR3 comprises 14 residues. CDR3 loop: CASSRPGLNQPQHF. The CDR3, as DNA: TGTGCCAGCAGTCGACCGGGGTTAAATCAGCCCCAGCATTTT.

This clone came up a few times. The chain recombines TRBV3-1 (or the pseudogene TRBV3-2) with TRBJ1-5; D gene unclear. The germline V and J ends were trimmed by 1 base and 5 bases, with 6 bases remaining between them. Germline loops: CDR1 LGHDT, CDR2 YNNKEL (reference sequence). There are 13 residues in the CDR3. CDR3 amino acids: CASSQGADQPQHF. The CDR3 coding sequence is TGTGCCAGCAGCCAAGGGGCAGATCAGCCCCAGCATTTT.

This clone occurred once. The chain is built from TRBV7-2 and TRBJ2-3; D is undetermined. V dropped 1 base and J dropped 0 bases, with 5 bases sitting between them. Germline V CDR1 and CDR2: SGHTA, FQGNSA. There are 14 residues in the CDR3. The CDR3 coding sequence is TGTGCCAGCAGCTTAGGTCGCAGCACAGATACGCAGTATTTT. This encodes CASSLGRSTDTQYF. The full variable domain, rest sourced from reference TRBV7-2 and TRBJ2-3, is GAGVSQSPSNKVTEKGKDVELRCDPISGHTALYWYRQSLGQGLEFLIYFQGNSAPDKSGLPSDRFSAERTGGSVSTLTIQRTQQEDSAVYLCASSLGRSTDTQYFGPGTRLTVL.

The rearrangement uses TRBV5-1 and TRBJ2-1; a weak D match, TRBD1 (6 bases). This CDR3 is 14 amino acids long. CDR1 and CDR2 (germline): SGHRS, YFSETQ. The germline V and J ends were trimmed by 4 bases and 9 bases, with 17 bases remaining between them. DNA of the CDR3: TGCGCCAGCAGCGTCGGACAGCAAGGAACTGAGCAGTTCTTC. Residues: CASSVGQQGTEQFF.

This clone was recorded once. The genes are TRBV28 and TRBJ2-7, with a possible D match to TRBD2 (6 bases). The length of the CDR3 is 14 residues. Germline V lookup: CDR1 MDHEN, CDR2 SYDVKM. V was trimmed by 3 bases and J by 2 bases, leaving 11 bases between them. The CDR3 region has the DNA TGTGCCAGCAGTTTTTATCCGGGGGCCTACGAGCAGTACTTC. Its translation: CASSFYPGAYEQYF.

The V call is TRBV3-1 (or the pseudogene TRBV3-2), the J call TRBJ2-5; TRBD2 is a possible D gene (5 bases). Germline lookup yields CDR1 LGHDT and CDR2 YNNKEL (reference sequence). The CDR3 extends over 15 amino acids. V shed 0 bases and J shed 0 bases, with 8 bases lying between them. CDR3 sequence: CASSQETRYQETQYF. The DNA of the CDR3 is TGTGCCAGCAGCCAAGAAACTAGATACCAAGAGACCCAGTACTTC.

The V call is TRBV5-1, the J call TRBJ2-5; D unresolved. V was cut by 4 bases and J by 2 bases, with 6 bases left in between. This CDR3 region has 12 residues. CDR1 is SGHRS and CDR2 is YFSETQ in the germline V gene. The CDR3 DNA follows: TGCGCCAGCAGCCTGGGGCAAGAGACCCAGTACTTC. Residues: CASSLGQETQYF.

J is TRBJ2-5 and V is TRBV28, with D maybe TRBD2 (6 bases). CDR1 is MDHEN and CDR2 is SYDVKM in the germline V gene. CDR3 length: 16 residues. V was shortened by 6 bases and J by 5 bases, with 22 bases between the two germline ends. The CDR3 here is CASSSVAGRRRETQYF. CDR3 in DNA: TGTGCCAGCAGCTCTGTCGCGGGACGGCGTAGGGAGACCCAGTACTTC.

The chain carries TRBV5-6 and TRBJ2-1, with D perhaps being TRBD1 or TRBD2 (5 bases each). Germline values: CDR1 SGHDT, CDR2 YYEEEE. The V gene lost 1 base and the J gene lost 9 bases, with 11 bases spanning the gap. This CDR3 region has 13 residues. The CDR3 nucleotides read TGTGCCAGCAGCTTGTCCCCTGGGGGTGAGCAGTTCTTC. Residues: CASSLSPGGEQFF.

V and J are TRBV11-2 and TRBJ2-1, with D unresolved. From germline, CDR1 is SGHAT and CDR2 FQNNGV. V was cut by 0 bases and J by 11 bases, with 11 bases left in between. The CDR3 totals 13 residues. The CDR3 bases are TGTGCCAGCAGCTTAGACAGAGAGGTCCAGCAGTTCTTC. Translating it yields CASSLDREVQQFF.

V gene TRBV19 combines with J gene TRBJ1-5, with a weak D call TRBD1 (5 bases). This CDR3 is 15 amino acids long. Germline V gives CDR1 LNHDA, CDR2 SQIVND (reference sequence). The ends were cut back, 5 bases at V and 7 bases at J, with 18 bases in the middle. The CDR3: CASSSPQGGRQPQHF. DNA of the CDR3: TGTGCCAGTAGTTCCCCGCAGGGAGGTCGACAGCCCCAGCATTTT.

The chain carries TRBV29-1 and TRBJ2-1; D is undetermined. The length of the CDR3 is 13 residues. Looked up from germline, CDR1 is SQVTM and CDR2 is ANQGSEA. V shed 7 bases and J shed 1 base, with 11 bases lying between them. The CDR3 spells CSAQAVSYNEQFF. CDR3 DNA sequence: TGCAGCGCCCAGGCTGTTTCCTACAATGAGCAGTTCTTC.

There are a few counts of this clone. J is TRBJ2-5 and V is TRBV5-4; TRBD1 agrees at 9 bases. Germline-derived CDR1 and CDR2 are SGHNT and YYREEE (reference sequence). The CDR3 is 15 residues long. The J segment lost 5 bases and the V segment lost 4 bases, leaving 9 bases of the junction unmatched. In nucleotides, the CDR3 is TGTGCCAGCAGCGGTGGACAGGGGAGACGGGAGACCCAGTACTTC. Amino acid sequence: CASSGGQGRRETQYF.

The rearrangement joins TRBV28 to TRBJ1-2, with D unresolved. Trimming shortened V by 5 bases and J by 5 bases, and 15 bases separated the two germline ends. Per the germline V gene, CDR1 is MDHEN and CDR2 is SYDVKM. This CDR3 comprises 14 residues. The CDR3 bases are TGTGCCAGCAGTGCAGGCCTCGGGAGGTATGGCTACACCTTC. Translation: CASSAGLGRYGYTF.

The chain combines TRBV7-8 with TRBJ2-2, with 16 bases identical to TRBD2. The CDR3 has 19 amino acids. V lost 3 bases, J lost 6 bases, and 10 bases stayed unmatched. The germline V gene has CDR1 SGHVS and CDR2 FQNEAQ. The CDR3 region has the DNA TGTGCCAGCAGCTTGACGCCGGGACTAGCGGGAGGGTCGGCCGGGGAGCTGTTTTTT. It codes for CASSLTPGLAGGSAGELFF.

The chain combines TRBV3-1 (or the pseudogene TRBV3-2) with TRBJ2-7; 9 positions agree with TRBD2. Germline loops: CDR1 LGHDT, CDR2 YNNKEL (reference sequence). The CDR3 is 15 residues long. V dropped 1 base and J dropped 2; count of bases not matched to a gene: 3. The CDR3 reads CASSQGGGGAYEQYF. The CDR3 DNA reads as TGTGCCAGCAGCCAAGGGGGCGGGGGGGCCTACGAGCAGTACTTC.

The chain is built from TRBV5-4 and TRBJ1-3, with 10 bases matching TRBD1. The germline CDR1 and CDR2 sequences are SGHNT and YYREEE (reference sequence). The CDR3 is made up of 16 amino acids. V was clipped by 4 bases and J by 0 bases; unmatched bases: 4. CDR3 region: CASSAGQGISGNTIYF. The CDR3 coding sequence is TGTGCCAGCAGCGCGGGACAGGGGATCTCTGGAAACACCATATATTTT. Using reference TRBV5-4 and TRBJ1-3 for the parts outside the CDR3, the full variable domain is ETGVTQSPTHLIKTRGQQVTLRCSSQSGHNTVSWYQQALGQGPQFIFQYYREEENGRGNFPPRFSGLQFPNYSSELNVNALELDDSALYLCASSAGQGISGNTIYFGEGSWLTVV.

This chain connects TRBV10-3 to TRBJ2-5, with D possibly being TRBD1 (6 bases). V lost 4 bases and J 2 bases, leaving 11 bases between the germline ends. Germline CDR1 ENHRY, CDR2 SYGVKD. This CDR3 region has 14 residues. The CDR3 region is CAISGQVEQETQYF. DNA of the CDR3: TGTGCCATCAGTGGACAGGTGGAGCAAGAGACCCAGTACTTC.

This chain uses TRBV4-1 with TRBJ2-2; a weak D match, TRBD2 (6 bases). V lost 11 bases and J lost 0, with 16 bases in between. The CDR3 spans 15 residues. CDR1 and CDR2 from the germline V gene are MGHRA and YSYEKL. CDR3 sequence reads: CASQPIAANTGELFF. CDR3 nucleotide sequence: TGCGCCTCACAACCCATAGCGGCGAACACCGGGGAGCTGTTTTTT.